A selection of T cell receptor beta chains follows, all from one sample in a study of blood T cell repertoires in COVID-19. Here immunoSEQ multiplex PCR was the method, and the copy in TCRdb shows in-frame clones only, minus some. The repertoire has over 95,000 clones, around 85% of them found once; the top ten carry 10% to 15%. Source material: peripheral blood. The receptors stem from a human donor in a cohort sampled during active COVID-19. CDR3s include the opening cysteine and the closing phenylalanine or tryptophan. A D gene is named only where the DNA matches it firmly. The size of a clone is reported for some rows only, either as once, few or many, or as a class for expanded clones.

clone size: .
V gene: TRBV4-3
J gene: TRBJ1-6
D gene: .
CDR3 DNA: TGCGCCAGCAGCCTTAATAATTCACCCCTCCACTTT
CDR3 protein: CASSLNNSPLHF

clone size: .
V gene: TRBV11-2
J gene: TRBJ2-5
D gene: TRBD2
CDR3 DNA: TGTGCCAGCAGCCCAGGGGTACTAGCGGGGGTAGGGACCCAGTACTTC
CDR3 protein: CASSPGVLAGVGTQYF

clone size: once
V gene: TRBV28
J gene: TRBJ1-4
D gene: TRBD1
CDR3 DNA: TGTGCCAGCAGTTTAGGGGACAGGGGGCGTGGGAATGAAAAACTGTTTTTT
CDR3 protein: CASSLGDRGRGNEKLFF

clone size: .
V gene: TRBV9
J gene: TRBJ2-1
D gene: TRBD2
CDR3 DNA: TGTGCCAGCAACGCGGGGGGGCCTGATGAGCAGTTCTTC
CDR3 protein: CASNAGGPDEQFF

clone size: .
V gene: TRBV29-1
J gene: TRBJ2-1
D gene: TRBD2
CDR3 DNA: TGCAGCGTCCATACTAGCGGGGGGACCCCCTACAATGAGCAGTTCTTC
CDR3 protein: CSVHTSGGTPYNEQFF

clone size: once
V gene: TRBV5-1
J gene: TRBJ2-7
D gene: TRBD2
CDR3 DNA: TGCGCCAGCAGCACCGCCGGGACTAGCTCCTACGAGCAGTACTTC
CDR3 protein: CASSTAGTSSYEQYF

clone size: medium-sized
V gene: TRBV10-1
J gene: TRBJ2-3
D gene: .
CDR3 DNA: TGCGCCAGCAGTGAGGGACAGAACACAGATACGCAGTATTTT
CDR3 protein: CASSEGQNTDTQYF

clone size: .
V gene: TRBV25-1
J gene: TRBJ1-4
D gene: .
CDR3 DNA: TGTGCCAGTGGGCATCGTGAAAAACTGTTTTTT
CDR3 protein: CASGHREKLFF

clone size: .
V gene: TRBV6-5
J gene: TRBJ1-5
D gene: .
CDR3 DNA: TGTGCCAGCAGTTACGCGCGGGGACGTCAGCCCCAGCATTTT
CDR3 protein: CASSYARGRQPQHF

clone size: .
V gene: TRBV5-4
J gene: TRBJ1-1
D gene: .
CDR3 DNA: TGTGCCAGCAGCATCCCGGGACAAGCGAACACTGAAGCTTTCTTT
CDR3 protein: CASSIPGQANTEAFF

clone size: .
V gene: TRBV28
J gene: TRBJ2-7
D gene: TRBD2
CDR3 DNA: TGTGCCAGCAGTTTAGGGGGGGGTCTATACGAGCAGTACTTC
CDR3 protein: CASSLGGGLYEQYF

clone size: .
V gene: TRBV6-5
J gene: TRBJ2-7
D gene: TRBD1
CDR3 DNA: TGTGCCAGCAGTCCGCAGGGGGTAAGCGCCTACGAGCAGTACTTC
CDR3 protein: CASSPQGVSAYEQYF

clone size: few
V gene: TRBV21-1
J gene: TRBJ1-3
D gene: .
CDR3 DNA: TGTGCCAGCAGCATCATCGACAGCTCTGGAAACACCATATATTTT
CDR3 protein: CASSIIDSSGNTIYF

clone size: .
V gene: TRBV9
J gene: TRBJ1-1
D gene: .
CDR3 DNA: TGTGCCAGCAGTCCTCGGGGGGACACTGAAGCTTTCTTT
CDR3 protein: CASSPRGDTEAFF

clone size: .
V gene: TRBV19
J gene: TRBJ1-5
D gene: TRBD1
CDR3 DNA: TGTGCCAGTAGCCCTCCAGGGGGTCAGCCCCAGCATTTT
CDR3 protein: CASSPPGGQPQHF

clone size: .
V gene: TRBV4-1
J gene: TRBJ1-3
D gene: .
CDR3 DNA: TGCGCCAGCAGCCCCTTAGGGAGAGTCTCTGGAAACACCATATATTTT
CDR3 protein: CASSPLGRVSGNTIYF

clone size: .
V gene: TRBV12-5
J gene: TRBJ2-7
D gene: .
CDR3 DNA: TGTGCTAGTGCCCAGACAGGATCCTACGAGCAGTACTTC
CDR3 protein: CASAQTGSYEQYF

clone size: .
V gene: TRBV7-2
J gene: TRBJ2-2
D gene: .
CDR3 DNA: TGTGCCAGCAGCTTAGTTCTTGCCGGGGAGCTGTTTTTT
CDR3 protein: CASSLVLAGELFF

clone size: few
V gene: TRBV28
J gene: TRBJ2-5
D gene: TRBD2
CDR3 DNA: TGTGCCAGCTCCTTATCTAAACTAGCGGGGGGGCCTCAAGAGACCCAGTACTTC
CDR3 protein: CASSLSKLAGGPQETQYF

clone size: .
V gene: TRBV7-9
J gene: TRBJ1-5
D gene: .
CDR3 DNA: TGTGCCAGCAGCTTTCGGGGTGATAGTCAGCCCCAGCATTTT
CDR3 protein: CASSFRGDSQPQHF

clone size: .
V gene: TRBV18
J gene: TRBJ1-2
D gene: .
CDR3 DNA: TGTGCCAGCTCACCACCGGATCTAGCTAACTATGGCTACACCTTC
CDR3 protein: CASSPPDLANYGYTF

clone size: .
V gene: TRBV7-2
J gene: TRBJ2-7
D gene: TRBD2
CDR3 DNA: TGTGCCAGCAGCTTAGCGGATGGTGGGGCTAGCGGGCGTACCTACGAGCAGTACTTC
CDR3 protein: CASSLADGGASGRTYEQYF

clone size: few
V gene: TRBV2
J gene: TRBJ2-7
D gene: .
CDR3 DNA: TGTGCCAGCCGCAACCTAGTCAGATCCGAGCAGTACTTC
CDR3 protein: CASRNLVRSEQYF

clone size: .
V gene: TRBV3-1/TRBV3-2
J gene: TRBJ2-1
D gene: .
CDR3 DNA: TGTGCCAGCAGGAGGGGGGGTATAGGCTCCTACAATGAGCAGTTCTTC
CDR3 protein: CASRRGGIGSYNEQFF

clone size: .
V gene: TRBV6-2/TRBV6-3
J gene: TRBJ1-3
D gene: .
CDR3 DNA: TGTGCCAGCACCCCCGGGTTTGGAAACACCATATATTTT
CDR3 protein: CASTPGFGNTIYF

clone size: .
V gene: TRBV29-1
J gene: TRBJ2-1
D gene: TRBD1
CDR3 DNA: TGCAGCGTTGGACAGGGCTACAATGAGCAGTTCTTC
CDR3 protein: CSVGQGYNEQFF

clone size: .
V gene: TRBV29-1
J gene: TRBJ2-3
D gene: TRBD2
CDR3 DNA: TGCAGCGTTGAAGACGCGGGGGGGATAGATACGCAGTATTTT
CDR3 protein: CSVEDAGGIDTQYF

clone size: once
V gene: TRBV9
J gene: TRBJ1-4
D gene: TRBD1
CDR3 DNA: TGTGCCAGCAGCGTAGTCGGGACAGGGGATGAAAAACTGTTTTTT
CDR3 protein: CASSVVGTGDEKLFF

clone size: .
V gene: TRBV2
J gene: TRBJ1-5
D gene: TRBD1
CDR3 DNA: TGTGCCAGCAGCCGGGACAGGGGGCGCGCGGAGCCCCAGCATTTT
CDR3 protein: CASSRDRGRAEPQHF

clone size: .
V gene: TRBV7-9
J gene: TRBJ2-7
D gene: TRBD1
CDR3 DNA: TGTGCCAGCAGCCACACAGGGGAACAATACGAGCAGTACTTC
CDR3 protein: CASSHTGEQYEQYF

clone size: .
V gene: TRBV24-1
J gene: TRBJ2-1
D gene: .
CDR3 DNA: TGTGCCACCAGTGATTCGGACAATGAGCAGTTCTTC
CDR3 protein: CATSDSDNEQFF

clone size: .
V gene: TRBV7-3
J gene: TRBJ2-3
D gene: .
CDR3 DNA: TGTGCCAGCAGCTTAGGGACAACCCCCACAGATACGCAGTATTTT
CDR3 protein: CASSLGTTPTDTQYF

clone size: .
V gene: TRBV3-1/TRBV3-2
J gene: TRBJ2-7
D gene: TRBD1
CDR3 DNA: TGTGCCAGCAGCCAACCGGACAGGGCCTACGAGCAGTACTTC
CDR3 protein: CASSQPDRAYEQYF

clone size: .
V gene: TRBV11-2
J gene: TRBJ1-5
D gene: .
CDR3 DNA: TGTGCCAGCAGCTTGGGGGGTCAGGGTCAGCCCCAGCATTTT
CDR3 protein: CASSLGGQGQPQHF

clone size: .
V gene: TRBV5-4
J gene: TRBJ2-1
D gene: TRBD2
CDR3 DNA: TGTGCCAGCAGCGCCGGTTCGGGGGGGCCGGATGAGCAGTTCTTC
CDR3 protein: CASSAGSGGPDEQFF

clone size: .
V gene: TRBV7-8
J gene: TRBJ1-5
D gene: TRBD1
CDR3 DNA: TGTGCCAGCAGCCAGGGGACAGGGGTTCATCGCAATCAGCCCCAGCATTTT
CDR3 protein: CASSQGTGVHRNQPQHF

clone size: .
V gene: TRBV30
J gene: TRBJ2-5
D gene: TRBD2
CDR3 DNA: TGTGCCTGGAGCGGAAAGACTAGCGGGGGGGGAGAGACCCAGTACTTC
CDR3 protein: CAWSGKTSGGGETQYF

clone size: .
V gene: TRBV4-3
J gene: TRBJ2-7
D gene: .
CDR3 DNA: TGCGCCAGCAGCCAAGATATAACTGCCCCTAGGGAGCAGTACTTC
CDR3 protein: CASSQDITAPREQYF